The clone carrying this T cell receptor (beta chain) has at least ten counts. Antigen specificity is unknown. The record originates from a study of blood T cells in healthy people across ages. Study findings and constraints: While age rose, TCR beta diversity per million T cells dropped in a roughly linear way.

Alongside a J-beta primer mix, a sample-barcoded 5' primer served in a second PCR lasting 7 to 11 cycles. Carrying 12 random nucleotides, a template-switch adaptor labeled each individual cDNA molecule. TCRdb re-called the 5' RACE reads through MiXCR, storing one row per CDR3 protein. The table records under 850,000 distinct CDR3 sequences, roughly 34% of them present only once. The receptor's source is a man in his late teens or twenties in good health. Sequenced input: blood.

The CDR3 nucleotides read TGTGCCAGCAGCTTAGGGGGGCGGACAGAGACCCAGTACTTC. It codes for CASSLGGRTETQYF. This chain connects TRBV7-2 to TRBJ2-5; possible D gene TRBD1, 6 bases. Germline CDR1 is SGHTA and CDR2 is FQGNSA. The V gene lost 1 base and the J gene lost 4 bases, with 10 bases spanning the gap. CDR3 length: 14 residues.